Below are 20 T cell receptor beta chains sequenced from a single sample in a study of blood T cell repertoires in COVID-19. The protocol was immunoSEQ multiplex PCR, while the TCRdb copy is restricted to in-frame clones and leaves out a portion. The sample includes about 50,000 clones, 85% to 90% of them seen just once. The specimen was peripheral blood. The origin of the receptors is a woman older than 75 with COVID-19, enrolled during active disease.

The gene calls are TRBV18 and TRBJ2-7; 8 bases agree with TRBD2. V dropped 4 bases and J dropped 5; count of bases not matched to a gene: 10. CDR1 and CDR2 from the germline V gene are KGHSH and LQKENI. This CDR3 is built from 15 residues. CDR3 coding DNA: TGTGCCAGCTCACTAGCGGGGAACCTCGGGAACGAGCAGTACTTC. The encoded protein is CASSLAGNLGNEQYF.

J is TRBJ1-1 and V is TRBV7-8; D is uncertain. Trimming removed 0 bases from V and 1 base from J, with 18 bases in between. CDR1 is SGHVS and CDR2 is FQNEAQ in the germline V gene. The CDR3 has 18 residues. CDR3: CASSLAVSVRARNTEAFF. The CDR3 DNA reads TGTGCCAGCAGCTTAGCAGTGTCAGTGAGGGCGAGGAACACTGAAGCTTTCTTT.

This sequence joins TRBV5-1 and TRBJ1-1, with 9 bases matching TRBD1. The germline V gene has CDR1 SGHRS and CDR2 YFSETQ. There are 15 residues in the CDR3. V was pared by 4 bases and J by 1 base, with 5 bases of the junction left unmatched. CDR3 loop: CASSTGQGPNTEAFF. The CDR3 DNA sequence: TGCGCCAGCAGCACCGGACAGGGGCCGAACACTGAAGCTTTCTTT.

J is TRBJ2-1 and V is TRBV9; TRBD1 matches at 7 bases. This CDR3 is built from 15 residues. The germline CDR1 and CDR2 sequences are SGDLS and YYNGEE. After removal of 1 base from V and 8 bases from J, the junction contained 9 bases not matched to a gene. The CDR3 loop reads CASSVYRRGRDEQFF. For the CDR3, the DNA is TGTGCCAGCAGCGTATATCGAAGGGGGCGGGATGAGCAGTTCTTC. Full variable domain (outside the CDR3, taken from reference TRBV9 and TRBJ2-1): DSGVTQTPKHLITATGQRVTLRCSPRSGDLSVYWYQQSLDQGLQFLIQYYNGEERAKGNILERFSAQQFPDLHSELNLSSLELGDSALYFCASSVYRRGRDEQFFGPGTRLTVL.

V and J are TRBV27 and TRBJ2-3; tentatively, D is TRBD2 (7 bases). CDR1 and CDR2 from the germline V gene are MNHEY and SMNVEV (reference sequence). V shed 2 bases and J shed 2 bases, with 14 bases lying between them. The CDR3 covers 16 residues. In nucleotides, the CDR3 is TGTGCCAGCAGTTTAGAGGGCGGGGGCCACACAGATACGCAGTATTTT. Amino acid sequence: CASSLEGGGHTDTQYF.

The genes are TRBV7-6 and TRBJ1-1; D uncertain. CDR1 SGHVS and CDR2 FNYEAQ come from the germline V gene. Trimming shortened V by 4 bases and J by 2 bases, and 14 bases separated the two germline ends. The CDR3 is 15 amino acids. The CDR3 coding sequence is TGTGCCAGCAGCTCCCCGGACGGGATTAACACTGAAGCTTTCTTT. Protein product: CASSSPDGINTEAFF.

This rearrangement joins TRBV5-6 to TRBJ2-1; 8 positions agree with TRBD2. V dropped 4 bases and J dropped 9; count of bases not matched to a gene: 9. There are 14 residues in the CDR3. CDR1 SGHDT and CDR2 YYEEEE come from the germline V gene. The CDR3 DNA reads TGTGCCAGCAGCCAGATGGGACTAGGTATTGAGCAGTTCTTC. Protein product: CASSQMGLGIEQFF.

This clone appeared a single time. V and J are TRBV5-1 and TRBJ2-1; 16 bases are shared with TRBD2. The CDR3 runs 17 residues. Germline lookup yields CDR1 SGHRS and CDR2 YFSETQ. J gave up 9 bases and V 0 bases, and 6 bases lay outside the gene matches. CDR3 protein: CASSLAGTSGRGSEQFF. Here the CDR3 DNA reads TGCGCCAGCAGCTTGGCTGGGACTAGCGGGAGGGGAAGTGAGCAGTTCTTC.

The rearrangement joins TRBV5-1 to TRBJ2-3; TRBD2 aligns across 8 bases. V shed 4 bases and J 5 bases; nucleotides not matched to a gene: 12. Germline-derived CDR1 and CDR2 are SGHRS and YFSETQ. CDR3 length: 16 amino acids. CDR3 loop: CASSTTGAGVLDTQYF. The CDR3 bases are TGCGCCAGCAGCACCACGGGAGCGGGAGTTCTAGATACGCAGTATTTT.

The rearrangement joins TRBV7-9 to TRBJ1-6; 10 bases match TRBD1. The junction had 9 bases not matched to a gene; V was cut back by 6 bases and J by 7 bases. Germline V gene sequence: CDR1 SEHNR, CDR2 FQNEAQ (reference sequence). CDR3 size: 16 residues. CDR3 protein: CASRQTGGAGNSPLHF. The CDR3, as DNA: TGTGCCAGCAGACAGACAGGGGGCGCGGGGAATTCACCCCTCCACTTT.

This clone has more than one count but fewer than ten. For the CDR3, the DNA is TGTGCCAGCAAAAGGGACAACTACAATGAGCAGTTCTTC. Protein sequence: CASKRDNYNEQFF. The chain recombines TRBV6-5 with TRBJ2-1; possibly TRBD1 for D (6 bases). The CDR3 has 13 residues. Germline V lookup: CDR1 MNHEY, CDR2 SVGAGI. The V end was cut by 7 bases, the J end by 3 bases, with 10 bases between.

The J gene is TRBJ1-1, the V gene TRBV5-1, with D unresolved. The length of the CDR3 is 13 residues. The V gene lost 2 bases and the J gene lost 4 bases, with 9 bases spanning the gap. Per the germline V gene, CDR1 is SGHRS and CDR2 is YFSETQ. The CDR3 spells CASSFLRGTEAFF. The CDR3 nucleotides read TGCGCCAGCAGCTTCCTCCGGGGCACTGAAGCTTTCTTT.

Here the CDR3 reads CASSPYTTGGTGGNTIYF. Here the CDR3 DNA reads TGTGCCAGCTCCCCGTACACGACTGGGGGCACGGGTGGAAACACCATATATTTT. V gene TRBV18 combines with J gene TRBJ1-3; D may be TRBD1 (6 bases). The germline CDR1 and CDR2 sequences are KGHSH and LQKENI. The CDR3 spans 18 residues. V was clipped by 6 bases and J by 3 bases, with 24 bases between them.

This clone was seen only a few times. The chain employs TRBV9 and TRBJ2-1; D is uncertain. The CDR3 totals 15 residues. Germline V gives CDR1 SGDLS, CDR2 YYNGEE. Trimming left V 6 bases short and J 4 bases short, with 17 bases between. The DNA of the CDR3 is TGTGCCAGCACCGGATTGTCTACAGATTACAATGAGCAGTTCTTC. Protein product: CASTGLSTDYNEQFF.

The chain carries TRBV4-1 and TRBJ2-1; TRBD2 matches at 8 bases. The V gene's germline CDR1 is MGHRA and CDR2 YSYEKL. This CDR3 contains 17 residues. The J segment lost 0 bases and the V segment lost 4 bases, leaving 8 bases of the junction unmatched. The CDR3, as DNA: TGCGCCAGCAGCCCCGCGGCCGGGACTAGCTCCTACAATGAGCAGTTCTTC. This encodes CASSPAAGTSSYNEQFF.

V usage is TRBV29-1 and J usage is TRBJ2-5; D gene unclear. Germline CDR1 and CDR2: SQVTM and ANQGSEA. This CDR3 has 12 amino acids. Trimming shortened V by 4 bases and J by 2 bases, and 8 bases separated the two germline ends. The CDR3: CSVAGWQETQYF. CDR3 bases: TGCAGCGTTGCAGGTTGGCAAGAGACCCAGTACTTC.

The rearrangement joins TRBV27 to TRBJ1-2; the D is unclear. The germline CDR1 and CDR2 sequences are MNHEY and SMNVEV (reference sequence). With 2 bases removed from V and 6 bases from J, the gap between germline ends came to 10 bases. The CDR3 runs to 13 residues. The CDR3 sequence: CASSLGRGDGYTF. Written as DNA, the CDR3 is TGTGCCAGCAGTTTAGGCCGAGGAGATGGCTACACCTTC.

This rearrangement joins TRBV28 to TRBJ2-1; TRBD2 agrees at 8 bases. V lost 3 bases to trimming and J lost 9 bases; unmatched junction nucleotides: 7. The CDR3 length is 14 residues. The germline CDR1 and CDR2 sequences are MDHEN and SYDVKM. The CDR3 coding sequence is TGTGCCAGCAGTTTCTGGGCGGGAGGTAGTGAGCAGTTCTTC. Translated: CASSFWAGGSEQFF.

The V call is TRBV28, the J call TRBJ1-2, with 8 bases lining up with TRBD1. The germline gives CDR1 MDHEN, CDR2 SYDVKM. The trim removed 1 base at V and 7 bases at J, leaving 14 bases unmatched. This CDR3 region has 17 residues. The chain's CDR3 is CASSLSVGGRGRVGYTF. CDR3 DNA sequence: TGTGCCAGCAGTTTATCCGTCGGAGGCAGGGGGCGGGTTGGCTACACCTTC.

This chain uses TRBV3-1 (or the pseudogene TRBV3-2) with TRBJ1-2, with 7 bases matching TRBD1. After removal of 3 bases from V and 4 bases from J, the junction contained 17 bases not matched to a gene. In germline, CDR1 is LGHDT, CDR2 YNNKEL (reference sequence). There are 18 residues in the CDR3. The DNA for the CDR3 is TGTGCCAGCAGCCACTCCGGGACAGCCCACGGGCACACCTATGGCTACACCTTC. The encoded protein is CASSHSGTAHGHTYGYTF.